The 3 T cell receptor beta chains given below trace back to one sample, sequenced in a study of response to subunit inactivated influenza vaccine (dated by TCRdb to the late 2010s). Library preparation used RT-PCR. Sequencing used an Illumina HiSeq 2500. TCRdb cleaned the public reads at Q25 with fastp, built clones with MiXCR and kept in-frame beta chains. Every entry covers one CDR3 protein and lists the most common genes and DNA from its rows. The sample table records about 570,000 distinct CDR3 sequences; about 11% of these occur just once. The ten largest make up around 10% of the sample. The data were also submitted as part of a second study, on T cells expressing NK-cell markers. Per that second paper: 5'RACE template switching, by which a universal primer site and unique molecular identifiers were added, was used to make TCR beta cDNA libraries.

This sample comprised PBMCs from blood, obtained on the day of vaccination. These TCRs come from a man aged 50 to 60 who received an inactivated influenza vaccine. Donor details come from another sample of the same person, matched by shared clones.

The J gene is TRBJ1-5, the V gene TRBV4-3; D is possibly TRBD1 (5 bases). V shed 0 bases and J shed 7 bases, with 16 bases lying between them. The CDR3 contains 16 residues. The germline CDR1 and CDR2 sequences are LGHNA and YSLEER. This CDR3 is CASSQEAQGRYQPQHF. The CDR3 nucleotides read TGCGCCAGCAGCCAAGAGGCGCAGGGCCGATACCAGCCCCAGCATTTT.

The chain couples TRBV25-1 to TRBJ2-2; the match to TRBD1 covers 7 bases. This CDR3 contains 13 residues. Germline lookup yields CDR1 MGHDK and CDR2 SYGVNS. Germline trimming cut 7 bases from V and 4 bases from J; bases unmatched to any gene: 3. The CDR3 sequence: CASNQGVTGELFF. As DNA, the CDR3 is TGTGCCAGCAACCAGGGGGTCACCGGGGAGCTGTTTTTT. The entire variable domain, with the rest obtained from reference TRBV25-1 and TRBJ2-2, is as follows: EADIYQTPRYLVIGTGKKITLECSQTMGHDKMYWYQQDPGMELHLIHYSYGVNSTEKGDLSSESTVSRIRTEHFPLTLESARPSHTSQYLCASNQGVTGELFFGEGSRLTVL.

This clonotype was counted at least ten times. The CDR3 DNA sequence: TGTGCCAGCAGGCCGACGGGACAGAATTACGAGCAGTACTTC. It specifies CASRPTGQNYEQYF. The chain combines TRBV6-1 with TRBJ2-7; 7 bases line up with TRBD1. V was clipped by 6 bases and J by 4 bases; unmatched bases: 9. Germline CDR1 reads MNHNS; CDR2 reads SASEGT. The CDR3 extends over 14 amino acids.